The source of this TCR beta chain is a study of T cells after yellow fever vaccination (dated 2019 in TCRdb). Background on the whole study: The SMART-Seq v4 Ultra Low Input RNA kit was used to prepare libraries from fractions with low cell numbers. To follow T-cell clones before and after both primary and booster YFV17D yellow fever vaccination, bulk TCR alpha and beta repertoires underwent longitudinal sequencing. Two healthy male donors made up the cohort, one aged 18 to 30 years and the other aged 30 to 40 years. Blood samples were taken at several timepoints before and after primary and secondary immunization, and bulk PBMC replicates and cell subsets were isolated. Broad study findings and their caveats: Because only a couple of donors were included in the study, the extent to which the findings can be generalized is limited. The secondary T-cell response was weaker than the primary response but faster, peaking on day 5 instead of day 15. After the booster, most clones that had expanded after primary vaccination were detected again (about 95% of CD4 and roughly 86% of CD8), suggesting broad maintenance of memory. A small fraction of clonotypes showed up in both the CD4 and CD8 compartments, probably as a result of convergent recombination. Because abundant contaminating clonotypes from the bulk population could be contained in FACS-sorted repertoires, computational filtering was required.

The treatment or condition label for this specimen denotes: live attenuated yellow fever vaccine strain. At every blood-draw timepoint, two biological replicates of bulk PBMCs were collected. PBMCs were isolated from peripheral blood using a standard Ficoll-Paque protocol. RNA was extracted with TriZol from bulk PBMCs, CD4 and CD8 fractions, and dextramer-positive and dextramer-negative fractions. In its sample, this clonotype was seen a few times. Its binding antigen is unknown. Base qualities are not provided; no much larger clone lies one nucleotide away. Sequencing took place on an Illumina NovaSeq 6000. TCR cDNA was made using 5'RACE template switching, a step that added a universal primer site and unique molecular identifiers. Priming for cDNA synthesis came from both the TCR alpha and TCR beta constant segments. Two PCR steps were used to amplify libraries, with sample barcodes and sequencing adapters being added in the second step. Sequencing of libraries was performed on Illumina HiSeq 2500 (2x100 bp) or NovaSeq (2x150 bp). On the authors' methods: Demultiplexing of reads and collapsing into UMI consensus sequences were performed with MIGEC, and V(D)J alignment was carried out with MiXCR. Vaccine-responding clonotypes were identified with edgeR using replicate PBMC samples, with FDR below 0.01 and a log2 fold change above 5 up to day 15 being required. Each bulk clonotype was labeled CD4 or CD8 based on which sequenced repertoire, CD4 or CD8, contained the clonotype at higher abundance. The raw public reads went through TCRdb reprocessing: fastp at Q25, MiXCR clone calling, in-frame beta chains kept. CDR3 protein sequences are deduplicated, and each keeps its most common genes and DNA. The V and J calls were not made by the authors but by TCRdb's processing. The sample table shows about 330,000 distinct CDR3 sequences, and over 4% are seen once. The top ten clonotypes cover about 26% of the sample.

Taken from cysteine to phenylalanine, the CDR3 has 15 residues. The CDR3 DNA has 45 bases and is translated from base 1. CDR1 and CDR2 were assigned from the germline V gene as MNHEY and SVGAGI. From V the trimming removes 4 bases and from J it removes 5 bases, while the gene matches leave 9 bases of the junction unaccounted for. The sample was PBMCs, taken 5 days after the yellow fever booster vaccination. The sequence was obtained from a man between 18 and 29 years old who received the YFV17D yellow fever vaccine. The chain is assembled from TRBV6-5 and TRBJ1-1; TRBD1 fits 8 bases in the junction. At the DNA level, the sequence is TGTGCCAGCAGTTTAAGGCAGGGGGCGGTTACTGAAGCTTTCTTT. It codes for CASSLRQGAVTEAFF.